A selection of T cell receptor beta chains follows, all from one sample in a study of preoperative IRX-2 immunotherapy in early breast cancer. Data came from immunoSEQ multiplex PCR; TCRdb stores just in-frame clones and leaves some out. Of around 34,000 clones listed, about 95% were seen once; the top ten hold 5% to 7.5%. The specimen was obtained from a patient treated with IRX-2 immunotherapy. The receptors shown here come from a human donor with breast cancer. The CDR3 runs from the conserved cysteine through the conserved F or W. A D gene is named only where the DNA matches it firmly. Only part of the rows carry a size: once, few, many, or a class if the clone is expanded.

TRBV7-2	NA	TRBJ2-7	NA	TGTGCCAGCAGCTTAGTCCTCTCGGAGCAGTACTTC	CASSLVLSEQYF
TRBV4-1	NA	TRBJ2-5	NA	TGCGCCAGCAGCCAAGATATCGGGGGTGGAGAGACCCAGTACTTC	CASSQDIGGGETQYF
TRBV15	NA	TRBJ2-4	once	TGTGCCACCAGCAGATCCTACACAGGGTTGGGCGAAAACATTCAGTACTTC	CATSRSYTGLGENIQYF
TRBV25-1	NA	TRBJ2-7	NA	TGTGCCAGCCTCGATCCGGGAAACCCCTACGAGCAGTACTTC	CASLDPGNPYEQYF
TRBV5-1	NA	TRBJ2-1	NA	TGCGCCAGCAGCTTGGACCACCCCGGGGGCCAGCAGTTCTTC	CASSLDHPGGQQFF
TRBV28	NA	TRBJ2-7	NA	TGTGCCAGCACCCTCCACAGGTCCACGGGAGTTAGCAACGAGCAGTACTTC	CASTLHRSTGVSNEQYF
TRBV27	NA	TRBJ2-1	NA	TGTGCCAGCAGTTTATTGGGACGTACAAACAATGAGCAGTTCTTC	CASSLLGRTNNEQFF
TRBV5-1	TRBD2	TRBJ2-4	NA	TGCGCCAGCAGCTTGGCCCCCCGACAACTTGCGGGAGCTATAGTTCAGTACTTC	CASSLAPRQLAGAIVQYF
TRBV11-3	NA	TRBJ2-3	NA	TGTGCCAGCAGCTTATTCATTACAGATACGCAGTATTTT	CASSLFITDTQYF
TRBV9	NA	TRBJ1-1	NA	TGTGCCAGCAGCGCCCGTTTGGGGGGCATGGACACTGAAGCTTTCTTT	CASSARLGGMDTEAFF
TRBV5-1	NA	TRBJ2-2	NA	TGCGCCAGCAGCGGTAGCGGGAACACCGGGGAGCTGTTTTTT	CASSGSGNTGELFF
TRBV7-2	NA	TRBJ2-3	NA	TGTGCCAGCAGCTCCCTAGGACTCGATACAGATACGCAGTATTTT	CASSSLGLDTDTQYF
TRBV6-1	TRBD2	TRBJ2-1	NA	TGTGCCAGCAGAGGTGGACTAGATTACAATGAGCAGTTCTTC	CASRGGLDYNEQFF
TRBV6-5	NA	TRBJ2-7	NA	TGTGCCAGCAGTTACACGGGGGCCACCTACGAGCAGTACTTC	CASSYTGATYEQYF
TRBV4-1	TRBD1	TRBJ1-3	NA	TGCGCCAGCAGCCGGACAGGGGGCGCGGGAGGAAACACCATATATTTT	CASSRTGGAGGNTIYF
TRBV5-4	TRBD1	TRBJ1-3	NA	TGTGCCAGCGGACAGGGCGGGGCTCCCGGAAACACCATATATTTT	CASGQGGAPGNTIYF
TRBV18	NA	TRBJ2-7	once	TGTGCCAGCTCACCACCGGGCATCTACTCCTACGAGCAGTACTTC	CASSPPGIYSYEQYF
TRBV11-3	NA	TRBJ2-1	NA	TGTGCCAGCAGCTCCGGGCCAGGAGGGGCCCTCTACAATGAGCAGTTCTTC	CASSSGPGGALYNEQFF
TRBV9	NA	TRBJ1-6	once	TGTGCCAGCAGCTTACAGGGCTCGCGGAATAATTCACCCCTCCACTTT	CASSLQGSRNNSPLHF
TRBV11-1	NA	TRBJ2-6	NA	TGTGCCAGCAGCTTAGAGACAGCGATCTCTGGGGCCAACGTCCTGACTTTC	CASSLETAISGANVLTF
TRBV5-4	NA	TRBJ2-1	NA	TGTGCCAGCAGCTTGTCGGGACTCACCTACAATGAGCAGTTCTTC	CASSLSGLTYNEQFF
TRBV21-1	NA	TRBJ2-5	NA	TGTGCCCCGTGGGGGACGGACCAAGAGACCCAGTACTTC	CAPWGTDQETQYF
TRBV11-2	TRBD1	TRBJ2-7	once	TGTGCCAGCAGCTTAGTAATCACAGGGGGTTTCCCCTACGAGCAGTACTTC	CASSLVITGGFPYEQYF
TRBV6-1	NA	TRBJ2-7	NA	TGTGCCAGCATGAGGTCCGAGCAGTACTTC	CASMRSEQYF
TRBV5-3	NA	TRBJ1-6	NA	TGTGCCAGAAGCTTCAGACAGGCAAGTTCACCCCTCCACTTT	CARSFRQASSPLHF
TRBV1	NA	TRBJ1-1	NA	TGCACCAGCAGCTGGAAGAGGGGGGAGACTGAAGCTTTCTTT	CTSSWKRGETEAFF
TRBV4-2	NA	TRBJ2-3	NA	TGTGCCAGCAGCCAAACTCCGGGGTCGGTAGATACGCAGTATTTT	CASSQTPGSVDTQYF
TRBV7-9	TRBD2	TRBJ2-2	NA	TGTGCCAGCAGCTTAACCGGGACTAGCGGCACCGGGGAGCTGTTTTTT	CASSLTGTSGTGELFF
TRBV7-6	NA	TRBJ2-5	NA	TGTGCCAGCAGCTTAGTAGGCACTAGTAGGGGTCGTGGAAAGACCCAGTACTTC	CASSLVGTSRGRGKTQYF
TRBV27	NA	TRBJ2-6	NA	TGTGCCAGCAGTCCAAACCTCGGGTTCTCTGGGGCCAACGTCCTGACTTTC	CASSPNLGFSGANVLTF
TRBV4-1	TRBD2	TRBJ2-7	NA	TGCGCCAGCAGCTACTCGGGAGGGTCCGAGCAGTACTTC	CASSYSGGSEQYF
TRBV29-1	NA	TRBJ2-7	NA	TGCAGCGTTGTAGGGAGTAGCTCCTACGAGCAGTACTTC	CSVVGSSSYEQYF
TRBV4-2	NA	TRBJ1-6	NA	TGTGCCAGCAGCCAGCAGGACTCCTATAATTCACCCCTCCACTTT	CASSQQDSYNSPLHF
TRBV6-5	NA	TRBJ2-2	NA	TGTGCCAGCAGTTACGAGGGTGCGAACACCGGGGAGCTGTTTTTT	CASSYEGANTGELFF
TRBV28	NA	TRBJ2-7	NA	TGTGCCAGCAAGTGGCGCTACGAGCAGTACTTC	CASKWRYEQYF
TRBV19	NA	TRBJ1-3	few	TGTGCCAGTAGTATGGGGGAACAGCACTCTGGAAACACCATATATTTT	CASSMGEQHSGNTIYF
TRBV28	TRBD2	TRBJ2-1	NA	TGTGCCAGCAGTATACTTAGCGGGAGGGCGTGGGGTGAGCAGTTCTTC	CASSILSGRAWGEQFF
TRBV27	NA	TRBJ2-7	NA	TGTGCCAGCAGTTACAGGGCCCTCGGTTACGAGCAGTACTTC	CASSYRALGYEQYF
TRBV11-3	NA	TRBJ2-1	NA	TGTGCCAGCAATCAAGGAGGGGAGGGGGACCATGAGCAGTTCTTC	CASNQGGEGDHEQFF
TRBV4-1	NA	TRBJ1-3	once	TGCGCCAGCAGCCAGGGCGGCTGGGGGGGCGGTTTGTCTGGAAACACCATATATTTT	CASSQGGWGGGLSGNTIYF
TRBV7-9	NA	TRBJ1-5	NA	TGTGCCAGCACCCCCGGGACGGAGTATAGCAATCAGCCCCAGCATTTT	CASTPGTEYSNQPQHF
TRBV9	NA	TRBJ2-5	NA	TGTGCCAGCAGCGTTCGTCCCACCAGGCCCCAAGAGACCCAGTACTTC	CASSVRPTRPQETQYF
TRBV28	NA	TRBJ1-3	NA	TGTGCCAGCAGTTTACCGGGCTCTGGAAACACCATATATTTT	CASSLPGSGNTIYF
TRBV15	NA	TRBJ1-1	NA	TGTGCCACCAGCAGAGATGGGAACATGGGGCGTGAAGCTTTCTTT	CATSRDGNMGREAFF
TRBV4-1	NA	TRBJ2-1	NA	TGCGCCAGCAGCCAAGAGAGGGGGGGTGGGGGTAATGAGCAGTTCTTC	CASSQERGGGGNEQFF
TRBV7-2	NA	TRBJ2-2	NA	TGTGCCAGCAGCCTAAAGAACACCGGGGAGCTGTTTTTT	CASSLKNTGELFF
TRBV2	TRBD2	TRBJ2-4	NA	TGTGCCAGCAGTTTAACTAGCGATCAAGACATTCAGTACTTC	CASSLTSDQDIQYF
TRBV5-4	TRBD2	TRBJ2-7	NA	TGTGCCAGCAGCTGGGGACTAGACTACGAGCAGTACTTC	CASSWGLDYEQYF
TRBV4-1	NA	TRBJ2-7	NA	TGCGCCAGCAGCCAAGGATGGGAGGACAGTATCTCCTACGAGCAGTACTTC	CASSQGWEDSISYEQYF
TRBV27	NA	TRBJ2-3	NA	TGTGCCAGCCGAGTAGGCCCTTCTAGCACAGATACGCAGTATTTT	CASRVGPSSTDTQYF
TRBV28	NA	TRBJ1-3	NA	TGTGCCAGCAGTCCGCCCGACAGGCCGGCGGGAAACACCATATATTTT	CASSPPDRPAGNTIYF
TRBV5-1	TRBD1	TRBJ2-7	NA	TGCGCCAGCAGCTTTAGGGACAGGGCCGCCTACGAGCAGTACTTC	CASSFRDRAAYEQYF
TRBV9	NA	TRBJ2-5	few	TGTGCCAGCAGCGTAGGGAATAGGGGGGGGAGAGAGACCCAGTACTTC	CASSVGNRGGRETQYF
TRBV11-2	TRBD2	TRBJ2-1	NA	TGTGCCAGCAGCTTAGGTTGGAGCGGGAGCTCCTACAATGAGCAGTTCTTC	CASSLGWSGSSYNEQFF
TRBV6-5	TRBD1	TRBJ2-7	once	TGTGCCAGCAGTTACTTAGACAGGGTTGGCGAGCAGTACTTC	CASSYLDRVGEQYF